Reported below is one T cell receptor (beta chain). This clonotype was detected a few times. What antigen it recognizes has not been identified. No much larger clonotype is one base removed from it; base qualities were not supplied. In the ophthalmopathy patients, disease was moderately to severely active, with a Clinical Activity Score of 3 or more, a NOSPECS grade of 4 or more, and a duration of less than 3 months. Patients with uncontrolled infections, other autoimmune diseases, pregnancy or lactation were excluded. Diagnoses relied on clinical symptoms, serum thyroxine and TRAb, thyroid ultrasound and orbital computed tomography. PBMCs were isolated from more than 8 ml of fresh peripheral blood by Ficoll-Paque density gradient centrifugation. Total RNA was extracted using Trizol reagent, and RNA quality was assessed on an Agilent 2100 Bioanalyzer. This sample was taken from a study of T cells in Graves' hyperthyroidism and ophthalmopathy (dated by TCRdb to about 2019). About the study as a whole: Peripheral blood samples were taken at the time of initial diagnosis, prior to any treatment. To identify distinguishing TCR V-J signatures, a discovery cohort of around 100 patients was used, comprising 43 with Graves' ophthalmopathy and around 60 with stable Graves' hyperthyroidism. Whether ophthalmopathy could be predicted prospectively was tested in an independent validation cohort made up of fewer than 20 hyperthyroidism patients plus 17 patients who later progressed to ophthalmopathy. For training and testing, the 95 to 100 patients in the discovery cohort were randomly divided in a 7:3 ratio. The study also compared thyroid tissue and blood T-cell repertoires from several Graves' hyperthyroidism patients. Once sampling was done, hyperthyroidism patients were given methimazole at a starting dose of 30 mg daily, whereas ophthalmopathy patients were given high-dose intravenous methylprednisolone. The paper reports TCR Vbeta CDR3 sequencing of roughly 140 peripheral blood samples: approximately 41 ophthalmopathy, roughly 74 hyperthyroidism and 17 progressor patients. Study-level results and caveats: Most expanded thyroid clonotypes (frequency above 0.001) were also found in blood, which suggests that blood repertoires may mirror thyroid immune responses. During validation, the model predicted progression to ophthalmopathy a median of around 7 months ahead of onset, with approximately 70% sensitivity and 72% to 85% specificity. Sample size was not statistically predetermined, and blinding of investigators to group allocation was not performed. A 13 V-J signature model separated ophthalmopathy from stable hyperthyroidism, with nearly 90% sensitivity and approximately 81% specificity in cross-validation and 80%/75% in testing.

The TCR beta CDR3 regions were amplified from the RNA transcripts. A first-round RT-PCR of the TCR CDR3 used the HTBI primer set with the Qiagen OneStep RT-PCR kit. A second multiplex PCR round built the libraries, followed by size selection and purification. The libraries were sequenced on an Illumina HiSeq2000 using paired-end 100 bp reads. Per the authors' processing: SOAPnuke was used to process the raw data, with reads discarded if the reads contained adapters or uncalled bases, had a mean Phred below 15, or lacked an exact constant-primer or identifier match. High-quality paired reads were merged with COPE v1.2.5, and unique nucleotide sequences were defined as clonotypes. MiTCR v1.1 was used to align clonotypes to the IMGT TRBV, TRBD and TRBJ reference segments. The analysis was restricted to V-J combinations with a frequency above 0.0001, which together covered 99.2% of the repertoires. A TCS score was defined as the ratio of F50 (clonal expansion) to E x V (chaos), with BLOSUM62-based TCRdist applied between CDR3 peptides within each V-J. Welch's t-statistics and random forest reduced 450 to 600 V-J features to roughly 13, which were used in a naive Bayes classifier (R e1071). The public reads were reprocessed in TCRdb via fastp at Q25 and MiXCR, keeping in-frame beta chains. Entries are consolidated by CDR3 protein sequence, retaining the most common genes and DNA. These V and J calls derive from TCRdb rather than the authors' analysis. Across this sample there are about 380,000 distinct CDR3 sequences, with under 20% seen only once. The top ten clonotypes cover 40% of the sample.

The receptor's source is a man between 18 and 35 years old with Graves' ophthalmopathy. The sequenced sample was blood.

The CDR3 here reads CASSKGDRTGELFF. The bases are TGTGCCAGCAGCAAAGGCGACCGCACCGGGGAGCTGTTTTTT. The sequence is built from TRBV13 and TRBJ2-2; the D gene remains uncertain. The trim is 5 bases for V and 4 bases for J, with a gap of 11 bases between the germline ends. There are 14 amino acids in the CDR3, from cysteine to phenylalanine inclusive. Solely the CDR3 DNA is kept, with 42 bases framed from the first base. CDR1 and CDR2, per the germline V gene (reference sequence), are PRHDT and FYEKMQ. With the portions outside the CDR3 filled from the reference TRBV13 and TRBJ2-2 genes, the complete variable region becomes AAGVIQSPRHLIKEKRETATLKCYPIPRHDTVYWYQQGPGQDPQFLISFYEKMQSDKGSIPDRFSAQQFSDYHSELNMSSLELGDSALYFCASSKGDRTGELFFGEGSRLTVL.